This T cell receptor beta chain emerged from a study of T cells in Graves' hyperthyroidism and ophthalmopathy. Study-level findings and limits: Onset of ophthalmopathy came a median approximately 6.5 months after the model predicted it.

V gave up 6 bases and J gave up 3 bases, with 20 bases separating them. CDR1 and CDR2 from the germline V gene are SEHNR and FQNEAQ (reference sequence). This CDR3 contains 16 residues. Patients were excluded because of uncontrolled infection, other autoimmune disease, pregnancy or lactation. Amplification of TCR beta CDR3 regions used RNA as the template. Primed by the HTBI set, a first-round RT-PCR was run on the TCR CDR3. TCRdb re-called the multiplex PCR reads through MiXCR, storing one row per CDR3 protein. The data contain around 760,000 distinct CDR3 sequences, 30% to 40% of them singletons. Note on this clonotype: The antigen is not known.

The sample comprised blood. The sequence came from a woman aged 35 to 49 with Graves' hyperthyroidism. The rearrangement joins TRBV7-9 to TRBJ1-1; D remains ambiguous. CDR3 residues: CASSEIKVNTYTEAFF. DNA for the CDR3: TGTGCCAGCAGTGAAATAAAGGTTAACACTTACACTGAAGCTTTCTTT.